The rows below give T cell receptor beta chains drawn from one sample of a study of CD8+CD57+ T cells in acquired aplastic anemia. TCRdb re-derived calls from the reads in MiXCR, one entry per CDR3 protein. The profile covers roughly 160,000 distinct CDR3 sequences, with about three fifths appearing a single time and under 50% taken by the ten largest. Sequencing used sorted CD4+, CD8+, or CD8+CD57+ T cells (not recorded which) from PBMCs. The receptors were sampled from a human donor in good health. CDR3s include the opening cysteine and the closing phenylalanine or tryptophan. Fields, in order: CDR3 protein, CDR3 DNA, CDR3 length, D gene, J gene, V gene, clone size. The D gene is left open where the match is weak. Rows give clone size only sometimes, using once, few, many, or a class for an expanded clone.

CDR3 protein: CASSQDNYNEQFF
CDR3 DNA: TGTGCCAGCAGCCAAGATAACTACAATGAGCAGTTCTTC
CDR3 length: 13
D gene: NA
J gene: TRBJ2-1
V gene: TRBV14
clone size: many

CDR3 protein: CASSRNPGPFYEQYF
CDR3 DNA: TGTGCCAGCAGCCGAAATCCGGGACCATTCTACGAGCAGTACTTC
CDR3 length: 15
D gene: NA
J gene: TRBJ2-7
V gene: TRBV7-9
clone size: NA

CDR3 protein: CAISTRGTGYAF
CDR3 DNA: TGTGCCATCAGCACACGGGGGACTGGCTACGCCTTC
CDR3 length: 12
D gene: NA
J gene: TRBJ1-2
V gene: TRBV10-3
clone size: NA

CDR3 protein: CSVAGTGGGETQYF
CDR3 DNA: TGCAGCGTAGCAGGGACAGGGGGGGGGGAGACCCAGTACTTC
CDR3 length: 14
D gene: TRBD1
J gene: TRBJ2-5
V gene: TRBV29-1
clone size: many

CDR3 protein: CSALGTTQETQYF
CDR3 DNA: TGCAGTGCCCTCGGGACAACCCAAGAGACCCAGTACTTC
CDR3 length: 13
D gene: NA
J gene: TRBJ2-5
V gene: TRBV20-1
clone size: NA

CDR3 protein: CASSGDRRVQYF
CDR3 DNA: TGTGCCAGCAGCGGGGACCGGAGGGTTCAGTACTTC
CDR3 length: 12
D gene: NA
J gene: TRBJ2-4
V gene: TRBV9
clone size: many

CDR3 protein: CSAMAASGEETQYF
CDR3 DNA: TGCAGTGCTATGGCGGCTAGCGGAGAAGAGACCCAGTACTTC
CDR3 length: 14
D gene: TRBD2
J gene: TRBJ2-5
V gene: TRBV20-1
clone size: NA

CDR3 protein: CSAGQVTSYEQYF
CDR3 DNA: TGCAGTGCTGGACAGGTGACCTCCTACGAGCAGTACTTC
CDR3 length: 13
D gene: TRBD1
J gene: TRBJ2-7
V gene: TRBV20-1
clone size: NA

CDR3 protein: CASSRATNEKLFF
CDR3 DNA: TGTGCCAGCAGCAGGGCAACTAATGAAAAACTGTTTTTT
CDR3 length: 13
D gene: NA
J gene: TRBJ1-4
V gene: TRBV7-9
clone size: NA

CDR3 protein: CASSFAGASYEQYF
CDR3 DNA: TGTGCCAGCAGTTTTGCAGGGGCCTCCTACGAGCAGTACTTC
CDR3 length: 14
D gene: NA
J gene: TRBJ2-7
V gene: TRBV28
clone size: NA

CDR3 protein: CASSSGTVPDYGYTF
CDR3 DNA: TGTGCCAGCAGCTCAGGAACAGTACCCGACTATGGCTACACCTTC
CDR3 length: 15
D gene: NA
J gene: TRBJ1-2
V gene: TRBV7-6
clone size: once

CDR3 protein: CASSRDRPYEQYF
CDR3 DNA: TGTGCCAGCAGTAGGGACAGACCCTACGAGCAGTACTTC
CDR3 length: 13
D gene: TRBD1
J gene: TRBJ2-7
V gene: TRBV7-2
clone size: NA

CDR3 protein: CASSDRQGLTDTQYF
CDR3 DNA: TGTGCCAGCAGCGACCGACAGGGGCTCACAGATACGCAGTATTTT
CDR3 length: 15
D gene: TRBD1
J gene: TRBJ2-3
V gene: TRBV7-8
clone size: NA

CDR3 protein: CSARGRSSTDTQYF
CDR3 DNA: TGCAGTGCTAGGGGCAGGTCTAGCACAGATACGCAGTATTTT
CDR3 length: 14
D gene: NA
J gene: TRBJ2-3
V gene: TRBV20-1
clone size: few